This T cell receptor (beta chain) is drawn from a study of immune cell composition in non-small cell lung cancer. The normal lung sample lay at least 3 cm, and maximally far, from the tumour. About this clone itself: Its antigen is unknown.

Data came from immunoSEQ multiplex PCR; TCRdb stores just in-frame clones and leaves some out. The sample has about 3,100 clones; 60% to 75% are singletons. Broader study findings: Adenocarcinomas with higher top tumour-associated clone frequency had more reactive TILs.

The clonotype originates from a human donor with non-small cell lung cancer. The sample comprised non-adjacent lung tissue.

For the CDR3, the DNA is TGCGCCAGCAGCTTAGGCGCAACGGGGGAGGGCGAAAAACTGTTTTTT. Residues: CASSLGATGEGEKLFF. The V and J genes are TRBV5-1 and TRBJ1-4; weak D call: TRBD1 (5 bases). CDR1 and CDR2 from the germline V gene are SGHRS and YFSETQ. V lost 2 bases and J 8 bases, leaving 19 bases between the germline ends. The CDR3 has 16 residues.